The 9 T cell receptor beta chains in this list originate from one sample, sequenced in a study of CD8+ T cells in alopecia areata. The sequencing template was cDNA reverse transcribed from extracted RNA. Method: immunoSEQ multiplex PCR; TCRdb's copy keeps in-frame clones and lacks some. The table shows 140,000 or so clones, with approximately 50% occurring only once. Sequenced material: CD4+ T cells sorted from blood, taken at week 0. The source is a human donor with alopecia areata.

This CDR3 reads CASRRDRGYTDTQYF. As DNA, the CDR3 is TGTGCCAGCAGGAGGGACAGGGGATACACAGATACGCAGTATTTT. J is TRBJ2-3 and V is TRBV2; TRBD1 agrees at 10 bases. This CDR3 is built from 15 residues. The germline V gene encodes CDR1 SNHLY and CDR2 FYNNEI. Unmatched junction bases numbered 5, after V lost 6 bases and J lost 2 bases. Based on the CDR3 plus reference TRBV2 and TRBJ2-3, the full variable domain is EPEVTQTPSHQVTQMGQEVILRCVPISNHLYFYWYRQILGQKVEFLVSFYNNEISEKSEIFDDQFSVERPDGSNFTLKIRSTKLEDSAMYFCASRRDRGYTDTQYFGPGTRLTVL.

This clone was seen a few times. CDR3 DNA: TGTGCCAGCAGAGACAGGGGGCGGACCGGGGAGCTGTTTTTT. Translated, it gives CASRDRGRTGELFF. This chain links TRBV2 with TRBJ2-2, with 10 bases fitting TRBD1. The V segment lost 6 bases and the J segment 5 bases; nucleotides outside the gene matches: 3. The germline V gene encodes CDR1 SNHLY and CDR2 FYNNEI. The CDR3 consists of 14 residues.

There are a few counts of this clone. The chain is built from TRBV4-2 and TRBJ2-1; 9 nucleotides align to TRBD2. CDR1 LGHNA and CDR2 YNFKEQ come from the germline V gene. V shed 0 bases, J shed 6 bases, and the junction held 9 bases outside the gene matches. The CDR3 is 17 amino acids. The CDR3 region has the DNA TGTGCCAGCAGCCAAGAGGTTAGCGGGAGTTTTGTCAATGAGCAGTTCTTC. Its translation: CASSQEVSGSFVNEQFF.

V is TRBV11-2 and J is TRBJ2-4; TRBD2 aligns across 8 bases. V lost 2 bases, J lost 4 bases, and 10 bases stayed unmatched. CDR1 is SGHAT and CDR2 is FQNNGV in the germline V gene. The CDR3 is 17 amino acids. CDR3 nucleotide sequence: TGTGCCAGCAGCTTAAGCCCAGCGGGGGACCGAAAAAACATTCAGTACTTC. This translates into CASSLSPAGDRKNIQYF.

This chain joins TRBV30 and TRBJ1-2; TRBD1 agrees at 10 bases. This CDR3 is built from 14 residues. Trimming removed 8 bases from V and 5 bases from J; junction bases left unmatched: 11. Germline CDR1 and CDR2: GTSNPN and SVGIG (reference sequence). CDR3 coding DNA: TGTGCCCGTAATCGACAGGGGGCCAGGTATGGCTACACCTTC. Translation: CARNRQGARYGYTF. Variable domain in full (rest from reference TRBV30 and TRBJ1-2): SQTIHQWPATLVQPVGSPLSLECTVEGTSNPNLYWYRQAAGRGLQLLFYSVGIGQISSEVPQNLSASRPQDRQFILSSKKLLLSDSGFYLCARNRQGARYGYTFGSGTRLTVV.

Many counts were recorded for this clone. This chain links TRBV7-2 with TRBJ1-5; possibly TRBD1 for D (5 bases). CDR1 and CDR2 (germline): SGHTA, FQGNSA. Between the trimmed V and J ends, which lost 5 bases and 3 bases, there was a span of 14 bases. The CDR3 sequence is 15 residues long. The CDR3 region is CASSEGTVFNQPQHF. The CDR3 nucleotides read TGTGCCAGCAGCGAGGGGACGGTCTTCAATCAGCCCCAGCATTTT.

This chain uses TRBV29-1 with TRBJ2-7; D may be TRBD1 or TRBD2 (5 bases each). The germline CDR1 and CDR2 sequences are SQVTM and ANQGSEA. The V gene lost 4 bases and the J gene lost 5 bases, with 18 bases spanning the gap. This CDR3 contains 14 residues. The CDR3 nucleotides read TGCAGCGTTGGGGCATCTACCGGGGCACACGAGCAGTACTTC. It codes for CSVGASTGAHEQYF.

The V call is TRBV30, the J call TRBJ2-2; maybe TRBD1 (5 bases). CDR1 GTSNPN and CDR2 SVGIG come from the germline V gene (reference sequence). CDR3 length equals 14 residues. Trimming left V 3 bases short and J 7 bases short, with 15 bases between. CDR3: CAWRSRGSGGELFF. CDR3 sequence (DNA): TGTGCCTGGAGGTCTAGGGGATCGGGCGGGGAGCTGTTTTTT.

In this sample, this clone turned up a few times. The CDR3 DNA sequence: TGTGCCAGCAGCACGAGTGAGACCCAGTACTTC. This sequence encodes CASSTSETQYF. The chain links TRBV7-9 to TRBJ2-5; D ambiguous. V shed 5 bases and J shed 5 bases, with 6 bases lying between them. This CDR3 has 11 residues. CDR1 is SEHNR and CDR2 is FQNEAQ in the germline V gene (reference sequence).